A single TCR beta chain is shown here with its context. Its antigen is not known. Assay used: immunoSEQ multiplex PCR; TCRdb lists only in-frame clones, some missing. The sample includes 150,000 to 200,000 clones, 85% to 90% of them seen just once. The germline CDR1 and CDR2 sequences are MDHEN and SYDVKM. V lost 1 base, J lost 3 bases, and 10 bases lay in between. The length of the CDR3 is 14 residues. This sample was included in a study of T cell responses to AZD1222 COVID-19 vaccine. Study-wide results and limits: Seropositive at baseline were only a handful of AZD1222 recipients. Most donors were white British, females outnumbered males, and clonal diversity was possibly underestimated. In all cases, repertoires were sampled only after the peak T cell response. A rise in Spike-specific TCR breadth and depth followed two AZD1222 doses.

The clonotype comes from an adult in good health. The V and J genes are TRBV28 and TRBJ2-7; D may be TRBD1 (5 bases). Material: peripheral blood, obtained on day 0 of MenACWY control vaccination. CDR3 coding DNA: TGTGCCAGCAGTTTATATCAGGGCTACTACGAGCAGTACTTC. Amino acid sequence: CASSLYQGYYEQYF.